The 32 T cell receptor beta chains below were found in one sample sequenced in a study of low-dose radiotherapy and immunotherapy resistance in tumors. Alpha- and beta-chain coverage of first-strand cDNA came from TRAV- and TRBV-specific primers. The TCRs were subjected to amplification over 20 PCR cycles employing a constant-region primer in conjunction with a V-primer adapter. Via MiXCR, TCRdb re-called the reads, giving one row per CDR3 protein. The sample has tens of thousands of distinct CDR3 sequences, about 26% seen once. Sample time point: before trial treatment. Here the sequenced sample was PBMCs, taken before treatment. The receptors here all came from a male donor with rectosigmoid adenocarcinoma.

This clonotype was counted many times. CDR3 protein: CASSHRTSGAKETQYF. The CDR3 DNA reads as TGTGCCAGCAGCCATAGGACTAGCGGGGCAAAAGAGACCCAGTACTTC. The chain combines TRBV4-2 with TRBJ2-5; 12 positions agree with TRBD2. CDR1 is LGHNA, CDR2 YNFKEQ, per germline. J was trimmed by 3 bases and V by 3 bases; bases with no gene match: 5. The CDR3 covers 16 residues.

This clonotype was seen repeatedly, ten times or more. The CDR3 sequence is CASSLTGAAYNEQFF. The CDR3 DNA reads TGTGCCAGCAGTTTGACGGGGGCCGCCTACAATGAGCAGTTCTTC. The genes are TRBV28 and TRBJ2-1; D tentatively reads TRBD1 or TRBD2 (6 bases each). V was clipped by 3 bases and J by 2 bases, with 11 bases between them. Germline V gene sequence: CDR1 MDHEN, CDR2 SYDVKM. The CDR3 spans 15 residues.

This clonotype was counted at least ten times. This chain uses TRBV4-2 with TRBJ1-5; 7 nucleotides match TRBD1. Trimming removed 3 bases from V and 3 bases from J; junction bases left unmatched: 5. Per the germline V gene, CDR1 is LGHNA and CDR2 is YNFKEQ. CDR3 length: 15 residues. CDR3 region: CASSQEGQLNQPQHF. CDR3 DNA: TGTGCCAGCAGCCAGGAGGGACAGCTCAATCAGCCCCAGCATTTT.

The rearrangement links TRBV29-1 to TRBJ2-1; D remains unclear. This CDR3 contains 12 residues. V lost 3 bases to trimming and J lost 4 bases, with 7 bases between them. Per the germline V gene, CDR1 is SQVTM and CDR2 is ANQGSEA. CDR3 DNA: TGCAGCGTTGAGGCTAAATACAATGAGCAGTTCTTC. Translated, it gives CSVEAKYNEQFF.

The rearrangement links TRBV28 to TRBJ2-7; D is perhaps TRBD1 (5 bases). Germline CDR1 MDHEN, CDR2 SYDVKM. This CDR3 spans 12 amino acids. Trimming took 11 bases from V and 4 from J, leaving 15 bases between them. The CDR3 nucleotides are TGTGCCTCTTGGGGCAGGCAATACGAGCAGTACTTC. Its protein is CASWGRQYEQYF.

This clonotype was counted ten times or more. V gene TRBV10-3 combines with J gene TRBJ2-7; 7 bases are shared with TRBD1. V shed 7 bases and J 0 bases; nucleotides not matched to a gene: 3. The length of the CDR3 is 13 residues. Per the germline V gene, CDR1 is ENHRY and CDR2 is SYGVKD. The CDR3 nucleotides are TGTGCCATCAAGGGACAGAACTCCTACGAGCAGTACTTC. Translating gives CAIKGQNSYEQYF.

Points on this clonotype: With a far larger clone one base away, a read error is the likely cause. CDR3 DNA sequence: TGTGCCAGCAGCGCGGCTCCGGGACTAGCGGGAGGATATGAGCAGTCCTTC. This translates into CASSAAPGLAGGYEQSF. V is TRBV6-5 and J is TRBJ2-1, with TRBD2 matching 15 bases. The CDR3 is made up of 17 amino acids. Germline CDR1 reads MNHEY; CDR2 reads SVGAGI.

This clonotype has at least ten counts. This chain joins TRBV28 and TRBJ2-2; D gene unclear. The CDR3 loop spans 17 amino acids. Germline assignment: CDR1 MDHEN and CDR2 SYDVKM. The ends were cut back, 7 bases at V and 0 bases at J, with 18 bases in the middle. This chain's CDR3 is CASTFDLYTANTGELFF. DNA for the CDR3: TGTGCCAGCACCTTTGACTTATACACAGCGAACACCGGGGAGCTGTTTTTT.

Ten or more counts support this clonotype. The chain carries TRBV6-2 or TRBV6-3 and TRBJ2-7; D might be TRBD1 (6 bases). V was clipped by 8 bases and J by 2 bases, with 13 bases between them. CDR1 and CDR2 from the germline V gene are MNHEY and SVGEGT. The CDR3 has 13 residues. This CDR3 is CASQGTNTYEQYF. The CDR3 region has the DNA TGTGCCAGCCAAGGGACAAACACCTACGAGCAGTACTTC.

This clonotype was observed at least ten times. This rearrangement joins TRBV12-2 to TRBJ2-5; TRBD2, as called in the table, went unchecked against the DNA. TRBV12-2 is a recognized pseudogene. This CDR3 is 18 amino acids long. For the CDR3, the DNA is TGTGCAAGTCGCTTAGGAAGTCGGGAGGCCCACCGGTTTGGGACCCAGTACTTC. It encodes CASRLGSREAHRFGTQYF.

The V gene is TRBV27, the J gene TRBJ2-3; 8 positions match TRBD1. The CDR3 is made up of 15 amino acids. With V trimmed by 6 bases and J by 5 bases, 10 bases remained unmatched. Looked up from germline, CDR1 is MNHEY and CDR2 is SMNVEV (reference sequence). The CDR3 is CASRQTGERLDTQYF. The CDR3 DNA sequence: TGTGCCAGCAGACAGACAGGGGAACGGTTAGATACGCAGTATTTT.

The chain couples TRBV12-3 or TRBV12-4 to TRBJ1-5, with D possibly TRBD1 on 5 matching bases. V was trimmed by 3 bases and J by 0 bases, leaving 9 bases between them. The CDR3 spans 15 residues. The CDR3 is CASSLSGNSNQPQHF. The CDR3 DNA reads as TGTGCCAGCAGTTTGTCAGGGAATAGCAATCAGCCCCAGCATTTT.

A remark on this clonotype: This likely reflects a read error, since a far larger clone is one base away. CDR3 sequence (DNA): TGTGCCAGCAGCCCGGGGGGCCCAGATGTCGGGAAGTACTTC. Its protein product is CASSPGGPDVGKYF. The J gene is TRBJ2-7, the V gene TRBV7-9, with D possibly being TRBD2 (7 bases). Looked up from germline, CDR1 is SEHNR and CDR2 is FQNEAQ (reference sequence). The CDR3 extends over 14 amino acids. The germline V and J ends were trimmed by 5 bases and 11 bases, with 22 bases remaining between them.

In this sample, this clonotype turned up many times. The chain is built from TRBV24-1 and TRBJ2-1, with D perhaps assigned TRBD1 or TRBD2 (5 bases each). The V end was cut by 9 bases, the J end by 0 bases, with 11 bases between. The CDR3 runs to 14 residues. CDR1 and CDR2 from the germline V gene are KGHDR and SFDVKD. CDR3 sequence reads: CATRGRGSYNEQFF. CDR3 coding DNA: TGTGCCACCCGGGGCCGGGGCTCCTACAATGAGCAGTTCTTC.

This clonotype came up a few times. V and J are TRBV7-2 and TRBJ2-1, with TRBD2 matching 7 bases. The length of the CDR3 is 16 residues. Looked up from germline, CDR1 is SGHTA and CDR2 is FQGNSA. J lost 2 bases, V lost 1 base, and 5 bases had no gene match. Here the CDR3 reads CASSLGGSGAYNEQFF. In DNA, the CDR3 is TGTGCCAGCAGCTTAGGGGGGAGCGGGGCCTACAATGAGCAGTTCTTC. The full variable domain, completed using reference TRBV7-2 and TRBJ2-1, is GAGVSQSPSNKVTEKGKDVELRCDPISGHTALYWYRQSLGQGLEFLIYFQGNSAPDKSGLPSDRFSAERTGGSVSTLTIQRTQQEDSAVYLCASSLGGSGAYNEQFFGPGTRLTVL.

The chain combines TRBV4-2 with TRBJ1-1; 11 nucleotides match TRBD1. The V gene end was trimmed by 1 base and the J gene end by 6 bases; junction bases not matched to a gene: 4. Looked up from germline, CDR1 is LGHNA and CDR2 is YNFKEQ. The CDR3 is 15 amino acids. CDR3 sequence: CASSQGTGGYAEAFF. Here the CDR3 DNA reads TGTGCCAGCAGCCAAGGGACAGGGGGCTACGCTGAAGCTTTCTTT.

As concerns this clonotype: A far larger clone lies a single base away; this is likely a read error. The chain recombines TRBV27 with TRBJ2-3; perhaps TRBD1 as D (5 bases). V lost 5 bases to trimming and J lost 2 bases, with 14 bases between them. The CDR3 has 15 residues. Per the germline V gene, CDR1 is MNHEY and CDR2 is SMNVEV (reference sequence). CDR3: CASSRRQSFTDTQYF. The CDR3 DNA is TGTGCCAGCAGTCGGCGACAGTCGTTCACAGATACGCAGTATTTT.

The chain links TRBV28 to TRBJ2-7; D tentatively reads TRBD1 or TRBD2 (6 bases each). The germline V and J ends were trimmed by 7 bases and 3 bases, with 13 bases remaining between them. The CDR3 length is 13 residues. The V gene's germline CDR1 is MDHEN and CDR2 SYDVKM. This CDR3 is CASKPGGGYEQYF. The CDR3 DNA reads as TGTGCCAGCAAACCCGGGGGCGGCTACGAGCAGTACTTC.

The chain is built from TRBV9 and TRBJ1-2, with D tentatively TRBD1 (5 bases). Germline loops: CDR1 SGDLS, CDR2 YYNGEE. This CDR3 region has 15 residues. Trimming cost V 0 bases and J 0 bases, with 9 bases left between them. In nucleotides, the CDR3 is TGTGCCAGCAGCGTAGCCGGGGGTGCTAACTATGGCTACACCTTC. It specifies CASSVAGGANYGYTF.

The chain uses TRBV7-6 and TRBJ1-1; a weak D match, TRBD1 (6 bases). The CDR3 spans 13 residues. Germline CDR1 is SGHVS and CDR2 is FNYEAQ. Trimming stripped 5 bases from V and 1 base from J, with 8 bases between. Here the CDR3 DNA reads TGTGCCAGCAGCAGGGGACAGAACACTGAAGCTTTCTTT. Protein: CASSRGQNTEAFF. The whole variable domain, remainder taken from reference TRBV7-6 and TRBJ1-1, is GAGVSQSPRYKVTKRGQDVALRCDPISGHVSLYWYRQALGQGPEFLTYFNYEAQQDKSGLPNDRFSAERPEGSISTLTIQRTEQRDSAMYRCASSRGQNTEAFFGQGTRLTVV.

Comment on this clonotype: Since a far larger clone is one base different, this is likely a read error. CDR3 loop: CASSRGVWMEKNEKLFF. The CDR3 DNA reads as TGCGCCAGCAGTCGGGGAGTTTGGATGGAAAAGAATGAAAAACTGTTTTTT. The rearrangement joins TRBV4-1 to TRBJ1-4; D remains ambiguous. This CDR3 is built from 17 residues. Germline V gives CDR1 MGHRA, CDR2 YSYEKL. Trimming stripped 6 bases from V and 5 bases from J, with 22 bases between.

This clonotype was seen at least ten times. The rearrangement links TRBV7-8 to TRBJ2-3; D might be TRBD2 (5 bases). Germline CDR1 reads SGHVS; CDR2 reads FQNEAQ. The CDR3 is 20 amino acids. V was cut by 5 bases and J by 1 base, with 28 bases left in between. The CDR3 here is CASSIHVLGEFDWGTDTQYF. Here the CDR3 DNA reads TGTGCCAGCAGCATCCATGTTCTCGGGGAGTTCGATTGGGGCACAGATACGCAGTATTTT.

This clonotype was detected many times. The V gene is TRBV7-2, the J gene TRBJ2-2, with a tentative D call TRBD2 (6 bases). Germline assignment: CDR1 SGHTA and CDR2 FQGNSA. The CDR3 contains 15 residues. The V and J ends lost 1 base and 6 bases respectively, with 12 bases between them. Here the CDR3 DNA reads TGTGCCAGCAGCTTAGTTGCGGGGTTCGCCGGGGAGCTGTTTTTT. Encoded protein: CASSLVAGFAGELFF. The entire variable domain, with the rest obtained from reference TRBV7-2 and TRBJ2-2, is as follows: GAGVSQSPSNKVTEKGKDVELRCDPISGHTALYWYRQSLGQGLEFLIYFQGNSAPDKSGLPSDRFSAERTGGSVSTLTIQRTQQEDSAVYLCASSLVAGFAGELFFGEGSRLTVL.

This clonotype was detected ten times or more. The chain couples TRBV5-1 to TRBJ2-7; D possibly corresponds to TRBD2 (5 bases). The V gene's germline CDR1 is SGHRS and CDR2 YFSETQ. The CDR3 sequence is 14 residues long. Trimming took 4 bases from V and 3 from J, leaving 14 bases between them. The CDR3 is CASSLADGDYEQYF. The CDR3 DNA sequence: TGCGCCAGCAGCCTTGCCGACGGGGACTACGAGCAGTACTTC.

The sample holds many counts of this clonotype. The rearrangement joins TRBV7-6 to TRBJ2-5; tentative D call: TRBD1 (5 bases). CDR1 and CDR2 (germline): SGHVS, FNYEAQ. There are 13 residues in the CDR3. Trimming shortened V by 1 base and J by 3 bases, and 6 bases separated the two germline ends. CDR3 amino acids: CASSLEGEETQYF. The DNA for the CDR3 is TGTGCCAGCAGCTTAGAAGGGGAAGAGACCCAGTACTTC.

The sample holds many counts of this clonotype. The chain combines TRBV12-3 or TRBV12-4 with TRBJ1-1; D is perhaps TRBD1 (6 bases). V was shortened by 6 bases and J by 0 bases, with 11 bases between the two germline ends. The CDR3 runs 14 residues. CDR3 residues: CASSPGQLNTEAFF. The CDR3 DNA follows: TGTGCCAGCAGCCCCGGACAGTTGAACACTGAAGCTTTCTTT.

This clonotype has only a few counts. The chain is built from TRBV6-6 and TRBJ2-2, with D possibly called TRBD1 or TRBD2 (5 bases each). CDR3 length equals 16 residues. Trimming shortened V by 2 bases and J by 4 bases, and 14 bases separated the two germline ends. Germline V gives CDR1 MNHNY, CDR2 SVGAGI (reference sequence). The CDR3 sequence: CASSYDVGVGTGELFF. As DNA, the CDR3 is TGTGCCAGCAGTTACGATGTGGGGGTCGGCACCGGGGAGCTGTTTTTT.

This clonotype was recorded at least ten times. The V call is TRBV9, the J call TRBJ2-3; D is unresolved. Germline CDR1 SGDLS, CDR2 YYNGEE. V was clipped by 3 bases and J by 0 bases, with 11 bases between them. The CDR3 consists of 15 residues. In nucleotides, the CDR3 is TGTGCCAGCAGCGCCCGAACAACTAGCACAGATACGCAGTATTTT. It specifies CASSARTTSTDTQYF.

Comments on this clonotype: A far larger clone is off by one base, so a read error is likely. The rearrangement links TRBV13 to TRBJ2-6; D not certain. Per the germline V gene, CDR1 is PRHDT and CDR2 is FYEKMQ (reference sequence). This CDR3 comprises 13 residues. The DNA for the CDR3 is TGTGTCAGCAGCTTCACTGGGGCCAACGTCCTGACTTTC. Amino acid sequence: CVSSFTGANVLTF. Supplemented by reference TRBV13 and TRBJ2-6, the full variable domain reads AAGVIQSPRHLIKEKRETATLKCYPIPRHDTVYWYQQGPGQDPQFLISFYEKMQSDKGSIPDRFSAQQFSDYHSELNMSSLELGDSALYFCVSSFTGANVLTFGAGSRLTVL.

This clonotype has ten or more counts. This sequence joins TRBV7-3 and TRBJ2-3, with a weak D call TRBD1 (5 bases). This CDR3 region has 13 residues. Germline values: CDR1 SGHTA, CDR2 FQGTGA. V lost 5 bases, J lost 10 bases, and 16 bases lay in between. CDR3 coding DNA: TGTGCCAGCAGCCCCCAGATAGCAGGGCCGCAGTATTTT. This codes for CASSPQIAGPQYF. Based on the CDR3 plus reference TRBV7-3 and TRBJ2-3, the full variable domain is GAGVSQTPSNKVTEKGKYVELRCDPISGHTALYWYRQSLGQGPEFLIYFQGTGAADDSGLPNDRFFAVRPEGSVSTLKIQRTERGDSAVYLCASSPQIAGPQYFGPGTRLTVL.

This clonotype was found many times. The CDR3 bases are TGCGCCAGCAGCCAAGGGTCTCAGGGTCTGGGAAATTCACCCCTCCACTTT. Its protein is CASSQGSQGLGNSPLHF. The chain employs TRBV4-1 and TRBJ1-6; D may be TRBD1 (5 bases). Trimming took off 1 base at V and 7 bases at J, with 17 bases between the two ends. This CDR3 is built from 17 residues. Looked up from germline, CDR1 is MGHRA and CDR2 is YSYEKL.

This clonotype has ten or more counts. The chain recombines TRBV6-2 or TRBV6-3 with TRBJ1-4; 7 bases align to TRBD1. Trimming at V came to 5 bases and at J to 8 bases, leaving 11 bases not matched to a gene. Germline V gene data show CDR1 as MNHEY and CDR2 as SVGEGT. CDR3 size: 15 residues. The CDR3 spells CASSLTRGRREKLFF. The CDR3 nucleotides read TGTGCCAGCAGTCTCACAAGGGGGCGTCGGGAAAAACTGTTTTTT.